This T cell receptor beta chain emerged from a study of shared clonotypes between healthy human individuals (TCRdb year 2020). A note on the overall study: A couple of women and a few men aged 18 to 49 years were included in the cohort. To increase sequencing depth and limit assay-specific biases, TCR repertoire library preparation and sequencing were carried out by different laboratories using diverse techniques. Each donor's leukapheresis produced roughly between about 0.9 and 9.5 billion PBMCs. To estimate repertoire size and how much clonotypes are shared between individuals, the study performed deep sequencing of blood TCR repertoires from a few healthy adults. For each donor, CD4 naive and CD4 memory were each given three plates, CD8 naive was given two plates, and CD8 memory was given one plate. Overall study outcomes, separate from this receptor: Incomplete sequencing was indicated by rarefaction of sorted-subset datasets, despite the large sequencing depth. The small number of donors limited the genetic and exposure-history diversity represented. Sampling was restricted to blood, and TCR repertoires in tissues likely differ from the TCR repertoires found in blood. Pairwise subsampling led to the expectation that sequencing depth would affect the degree of clonotype sharing among donors. Approximately 5% of naive CD4, 3.5% of naive CD8, around 2.3% of memory CD4, and more than 0.35% of memory CD8 clonotypes were shared across several donors. Higher generation probabilities were observed for clonotypes shared by all four sorted-subset donors than for non-shared clonotypes. Naive subsets generally had larger estimated clonotype richness than memory subsets.

TCR CDR3 regions were amplified from genomic DNA by multiplex PCR using the deep immunoSEQ assay. For each cell subset, the extracted genomic DNA was distributed evenly across all wells of several immunoSEQ 96-well plates, and each plate served as one replicate. Each replicate PCR for sorted subsets received around 210 ng genomic DNA, equal to tens of thousands of T cell genomes. The purified libraries were quantified using a Qubit 3.0 fluorometer, sized with a Bioanalyzer 2100, and then quantified again using the KAPA Library Quantification kit. Every immunoSEQ 96-well plate was sequenced on a separate single-read 150-cycle Illumina NextSeq 550 flow cell. For the original study's pipeline: Because the immunoSEQ output included only junctional sequences and no quality scores, the filtering could not be the same as the filtering used for full-length reads. Sequences were annotated with PyIR, a Python wrapper for IgBLAST v1.9, using IMGT germline references to assign V/J genes and CDR3. Reads were removed for weak V/J assignments (E-value above 1e-6), missing CDR3, stop codons, out-of-frame junctions, or ambiguous translated residues. A V3J clonotype was defined by an identical inferred V gene, J gene, and CDR3 amino acid sequence. Percentage overlap between repertoires was computed as shared unique clonotypes divided by the size of the smaller repertoire. Repertoire richness was assessed with RTK rarefaction, the Chao1 estimator, and Recon v2.1 estimates of unobserved clonotypes. Generation probabilities were computed with OLGA for all TCRbeta clonotypes obtained by the gDNA method from four donors. Here the immuneACCESS table is served through TCRdb, limited to in-frame sequences with V and J called. Missing clones are a known gap in these copies; in checked studies unresolved V genes cover under half, and the rest lacks a known reason. V and J calls and clone size are given by that table; D and trimming were obtained from the DNA. The sample data list some 500,000 clones, and about 96% of these were observed just once. 0.05% to 0.08% of the sample is in the top ten clones.

The donors were healthy, HIV-negative adults with no recently reported acute infections or vaccinations. Every donor was a Caucasian adult residing in Nashville, Tennessee, USA. CD4+ T cells were enriched through magnetic negative selection, after which naive cells were positively selected on CD45RA and the remaining negative fraction served as the memory subset. After blood collection by leukapheresis, PBMCs were isolated using Ficoll-Histopaque density gradient centrifugation and then cryopreserved in the vapor phase of liquid nitrogen. Purity and quantity of every magnetically sorted T cell population were checked by analytical flow cytometry. From each sorted fraction, genomic DNA was isolated and quantified by UV absorbance on a Nanodrop 2000c. Details on this clone: This clone's antigen is unknown. Base qualities are missing; no much larger clone stands one base away.

Reading the germline V gene gives CDR1 SGHTA and CDR2 FQGNSA. The junction shows trimming of 3 bases on V and 3 bases on J, plus 12 bases between the germline ends. The CDR3 runs 14 residues from the cysteine to the phenylalanine. Kept here is only the CDR3 DNA, which spans 42 bases and is read in frame from base 1. Material: naive CD4+ T cells sorted from blood. The intended sense of this specimen's cell subset or site label: CD45RA+ positively selected. The sequence came from a woman younger than 45 in good health. This receptor chain uses TRBV7-2 and TRBJ2-7; a confident D gene designation cannot be given. The CDR3 region reads CASSFAPGGYEQYF. The sequence in DNA is TGTGCCAGCAGCTTTGCTCCGGGCGGCTACGAGCAGTACTTC. This CDR3, with the reference TRBV7-2 and TRBJ2-7 proteins standing in past its ends, gives the full variable domain GAGVSQSPSNKVTEKGKDVELRCDPISGHTALYWYRQSLGQGLEFLIYFQGNSAPDKSGLPSDRFSAERTGGSVSTLTIQRTQQEDSAVYLCASSFAPGGYEQYFGPGTRLTVT.